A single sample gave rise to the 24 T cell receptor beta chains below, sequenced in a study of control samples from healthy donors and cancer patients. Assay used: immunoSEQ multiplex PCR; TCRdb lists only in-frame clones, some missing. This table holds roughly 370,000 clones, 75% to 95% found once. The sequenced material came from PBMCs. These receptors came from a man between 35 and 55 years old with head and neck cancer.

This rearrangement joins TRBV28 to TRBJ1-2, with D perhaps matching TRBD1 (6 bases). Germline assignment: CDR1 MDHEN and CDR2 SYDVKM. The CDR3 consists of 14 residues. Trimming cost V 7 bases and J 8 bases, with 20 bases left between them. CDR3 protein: CASTLGAGVWGYTF. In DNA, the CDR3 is TGTGCCAGCACATTAGGGGCAGGGGTATGGGGCTACACCTTC.

The DNA for the CDR3 is TGTGCAGTTGGACTAGCGGGACTGTATAGTGAGCAGTTCTTC. This encodes CAVGLAGLYSEQFF. The chain recombines TRBV6-5 with TRBJ2-1, with 12 bases that match TRBD2. Germline CDR1 reads MNHEY; CDR2 reads SVGAGI. The CDR3 spans 14 residues.

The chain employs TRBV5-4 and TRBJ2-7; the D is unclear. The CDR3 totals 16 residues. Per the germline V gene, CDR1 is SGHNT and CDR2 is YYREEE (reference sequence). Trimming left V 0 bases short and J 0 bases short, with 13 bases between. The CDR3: CASSLEPMVVSYEQYF. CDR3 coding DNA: TGTGCCAGCAGCTTGGAGCCCATGGTAGTCTCCTACGAGCAGTACTTC.

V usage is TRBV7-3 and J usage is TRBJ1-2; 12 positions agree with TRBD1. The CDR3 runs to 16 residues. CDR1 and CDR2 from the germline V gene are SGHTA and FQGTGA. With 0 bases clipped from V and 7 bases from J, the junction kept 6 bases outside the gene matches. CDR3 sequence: CASSLTGQGALGGYTF. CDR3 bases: TGTGCCAGCAGCTTAACGGGACAGGGGGCGTTAGGTGGCTACACCTTC.

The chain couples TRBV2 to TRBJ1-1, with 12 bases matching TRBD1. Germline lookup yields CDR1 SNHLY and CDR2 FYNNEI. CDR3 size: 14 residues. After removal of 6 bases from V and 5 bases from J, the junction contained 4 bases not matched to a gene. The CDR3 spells CASRGQGAGTEAFF. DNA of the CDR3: TGTGCCAGCAGGGGACAGGGGGCTGGGACTGAAGCTTTCTTT.

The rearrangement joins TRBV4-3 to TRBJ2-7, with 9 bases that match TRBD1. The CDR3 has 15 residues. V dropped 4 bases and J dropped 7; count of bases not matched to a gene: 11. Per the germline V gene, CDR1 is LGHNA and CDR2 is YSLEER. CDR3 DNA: TGCGCCAGCAGCCCGCGGGACAGGGCGGACTTGGAGCAGTACTTC. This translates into CASSPRDRADLEQYF.

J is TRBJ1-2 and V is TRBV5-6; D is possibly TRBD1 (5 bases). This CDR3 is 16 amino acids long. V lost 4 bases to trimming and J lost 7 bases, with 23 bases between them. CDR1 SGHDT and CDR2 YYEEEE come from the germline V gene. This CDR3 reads CASSPRQRLGIGGYTF. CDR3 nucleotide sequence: TGTGCCAGCAGCCCGCGACAGCGCCTGGGTATCGGTGGCTACACCTTC.

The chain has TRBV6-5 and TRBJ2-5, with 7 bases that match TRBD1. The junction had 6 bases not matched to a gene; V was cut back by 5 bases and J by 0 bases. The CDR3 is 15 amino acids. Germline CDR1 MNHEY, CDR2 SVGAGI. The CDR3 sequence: CASSRPGTDQETQYF. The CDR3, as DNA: TGTGCCAGCAGTAGGCCAGGGACAGACCAAGAGACCCAGTACTTC.

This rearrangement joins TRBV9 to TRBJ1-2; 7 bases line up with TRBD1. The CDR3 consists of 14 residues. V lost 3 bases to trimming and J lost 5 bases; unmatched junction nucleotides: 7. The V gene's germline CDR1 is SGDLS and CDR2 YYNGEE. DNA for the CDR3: TGTGCCAGCAGCGGAATTGACAGGGTATATGGCTACACCTTC. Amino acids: CASSGIDRVYGYTF.

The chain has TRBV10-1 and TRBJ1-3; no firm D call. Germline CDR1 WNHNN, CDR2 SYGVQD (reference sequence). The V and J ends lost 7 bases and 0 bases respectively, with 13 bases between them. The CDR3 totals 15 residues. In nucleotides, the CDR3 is TGCGCCAGCACCGAAGCCCTTTCCTCTGGAAACACCATATATTTT. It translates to CASTEALSSGNTIYF.

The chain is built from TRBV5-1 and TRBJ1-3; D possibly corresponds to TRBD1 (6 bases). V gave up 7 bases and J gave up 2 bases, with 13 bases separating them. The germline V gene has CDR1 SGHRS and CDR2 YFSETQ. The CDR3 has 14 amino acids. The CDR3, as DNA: TGCGCCAGCCGTACAGGGACTGCTGGAAACACCATATATTTT. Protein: CASRTGTAGNTIYF. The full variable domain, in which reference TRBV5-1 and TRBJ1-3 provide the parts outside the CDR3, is KAGVTQTPRYLIKTRGQQVTLSCSPISGHRSVSWYQQTPGQGLQFLFEYFSETQRNKGNFPGRFSGRQFSNSRSEMNVSTLELGDSALYLCASRTGTAGNTIYFGEGSWLTVV.

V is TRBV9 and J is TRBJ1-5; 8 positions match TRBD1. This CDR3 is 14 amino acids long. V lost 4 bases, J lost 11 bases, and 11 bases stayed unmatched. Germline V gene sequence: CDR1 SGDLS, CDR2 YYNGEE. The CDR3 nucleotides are TGTGCCAGCAGCCCGGACAGGGATTGGACGGCCCAGCATTTT. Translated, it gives CASSPDRDWTAQHF. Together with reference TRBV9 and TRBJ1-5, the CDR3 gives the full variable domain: DSGVTQTPKHLITATGQRVTLRCSPRSGDLSVYWYQQSLDQGLQFLIQYYNGEERAKGNILERFSAQQFPDLHSELNLSSLELGDSALYFCASSPDRDWTAQHFGDGTRLSIL.

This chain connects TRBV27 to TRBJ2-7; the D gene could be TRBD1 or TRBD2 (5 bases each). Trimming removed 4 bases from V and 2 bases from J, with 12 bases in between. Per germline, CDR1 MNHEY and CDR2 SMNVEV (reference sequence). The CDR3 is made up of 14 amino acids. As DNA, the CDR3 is TGTGCCAGCAGTTCCGGGACCTCCCCCTACGAGCAGTACTTC. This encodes CASSSGTSPYEQYF.

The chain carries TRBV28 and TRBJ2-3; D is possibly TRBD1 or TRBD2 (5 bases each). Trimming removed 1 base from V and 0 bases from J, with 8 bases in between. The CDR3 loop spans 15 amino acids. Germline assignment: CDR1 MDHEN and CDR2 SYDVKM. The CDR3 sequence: CASSLSWDSTDTQYF. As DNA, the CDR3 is TGTGCCAGCAGTTTATCCTGGGACAGCACAGATACGCAGTATTTT.

The CDR3 reads CASGTDYTDTQYF. The CDR3 coding sequence is TGCGCCAGCGGGACTGATTACACAGATACGCAGTATTTT. The chain combines TRBV5-1 with TRBJ2-3, with D possibly being TRBD2 (6 bases). Germline CDR1 is SGHRS and CDR2 is YFSETQ. The CDR3 runs to 13 residues. Trimming stripped 7 bases from V and 2 bases from J, with 11 bases between.

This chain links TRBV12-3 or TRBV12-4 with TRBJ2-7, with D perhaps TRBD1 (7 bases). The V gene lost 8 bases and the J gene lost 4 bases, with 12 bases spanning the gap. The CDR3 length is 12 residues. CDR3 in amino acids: CASGQGGYEQYF. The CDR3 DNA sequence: TGTGCCAGCGGGCAGGGGGGTTACGAGCAGTACTTC.

CDR3 sequence reads: CATSTRTRTGAYGYTF. DNA for the CDR3: TGTGCCACCAGCACCCGAACACGGACAGGGGCCTATGGCTACACCTTC. The genes are TRBV24-1 and TRBJ1-2, with 9 positions matching TRBD1. V dropped 7 bases and J dropped 4; count of bases not matched to a gene: 12. Germline V gives CDR1 KGHDR, CDR2 SFDVKD. This CDR3 is built from 16 residues.

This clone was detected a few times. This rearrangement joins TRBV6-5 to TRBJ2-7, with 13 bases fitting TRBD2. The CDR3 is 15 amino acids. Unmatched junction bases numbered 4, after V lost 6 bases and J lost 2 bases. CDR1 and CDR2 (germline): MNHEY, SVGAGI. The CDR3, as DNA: TGTGCCAGCAGGCCTGGACTAGCGGGAGCCTACGAGCAGTACTTC. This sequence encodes CASRPGLAGAYEQYF.

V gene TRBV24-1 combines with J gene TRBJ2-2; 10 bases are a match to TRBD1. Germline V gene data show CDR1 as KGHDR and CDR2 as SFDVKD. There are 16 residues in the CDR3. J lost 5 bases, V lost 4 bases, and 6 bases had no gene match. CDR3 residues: CATSDPDRGRTGELFF. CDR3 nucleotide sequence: TGTGCCACCAGTGACCCCGACAGGGGGCGGACCGGGGAGCTGTTTTTT.

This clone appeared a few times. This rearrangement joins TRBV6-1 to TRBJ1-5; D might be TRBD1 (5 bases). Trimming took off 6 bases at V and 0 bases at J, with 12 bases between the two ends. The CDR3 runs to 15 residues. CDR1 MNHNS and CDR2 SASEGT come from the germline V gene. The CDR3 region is CASSYDSYSNQPQHF. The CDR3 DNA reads TGTGCCAGCAGCTACGACAGCTATAGCAATCAGCCCCAGCATTTT.

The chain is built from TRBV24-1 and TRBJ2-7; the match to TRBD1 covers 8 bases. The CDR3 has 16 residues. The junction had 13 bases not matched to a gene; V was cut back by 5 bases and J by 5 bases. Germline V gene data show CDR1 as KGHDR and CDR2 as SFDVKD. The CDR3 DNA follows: TGTGCCACCAGTGGGCAAACCGGGACAGGATGGAACGAGCAGTACTTC. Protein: CATSGQTGTGWNEQYF.

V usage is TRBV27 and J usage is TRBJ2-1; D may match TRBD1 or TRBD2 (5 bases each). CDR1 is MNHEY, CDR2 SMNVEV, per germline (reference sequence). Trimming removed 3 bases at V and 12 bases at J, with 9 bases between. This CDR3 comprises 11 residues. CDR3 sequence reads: CASSLGPGQFF. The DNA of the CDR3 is TGTGCCAGCAGTTTGGGACCTGGGCAGTTCTTC.

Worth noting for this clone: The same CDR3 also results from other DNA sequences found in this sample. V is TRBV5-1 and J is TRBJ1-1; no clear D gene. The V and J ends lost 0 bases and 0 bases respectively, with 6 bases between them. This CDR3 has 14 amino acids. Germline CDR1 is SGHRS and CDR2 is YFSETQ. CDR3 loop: CASSLGSLNTEAFF. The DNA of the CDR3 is TGCGCCAGCAGCTTGGGGTCTCTGAACACTGAAGCTTTCTTT.

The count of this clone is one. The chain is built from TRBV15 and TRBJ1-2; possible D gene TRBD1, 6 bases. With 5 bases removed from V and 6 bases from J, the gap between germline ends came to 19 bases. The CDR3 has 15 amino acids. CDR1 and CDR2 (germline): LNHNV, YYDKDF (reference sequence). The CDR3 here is CATSDSRRGTHGYTF. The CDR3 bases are TGTGCCACCAGCGATTCGCGAAGGGGGACCCATGGCTACACCTTC.